What follows describes a single TCR beta chain. Antigen: not known. This record belongs to a study of shared clonotypes between healthy human individuals. Study results and limitations: Among donors, sharing of clonotypes was expected to be affected by sequencing depth. Naive subsets generally had larger estimated richness than memory subsets. Unshared clonotypes carried lower generation probabilities than those common to all four donors. In the sorted subsets, rarefaction showed sequencing was incomplete despite large depth.

CDR3 size: 15 residues. Germline V gives CDR1 LNHDA, CDR2 SQIVND (reference sequence). The V gene lost 6 bases and the J gene lost 0 bases, with 12 bases spanning the gap. The table came from immunoSEQ multiplex PCR; TCRdb's copy has only in-frame clones and leaves some out. The data show about 2.4 million clones, over 85% seen once. The receptor was isolated from a man between 18 and 35 years old in good health. Some clones in this sample may be carry-over from other donors' samples. This chain joins TRBV19 and TRBJ2-1; D tentatively reads TRBD1 or TRBD2 (5 bases each). Specimen: naive CD4+ T cells from PBMCs. Subset meaning: CD45RA+ positively selected. The CDR3 DNA reads as TGTGCCAGTAGGAGGGACGGCGGCTCCTACAATGAGCAGTTCTTC. Translated, it gives CASRRDGGSYNEQFF.